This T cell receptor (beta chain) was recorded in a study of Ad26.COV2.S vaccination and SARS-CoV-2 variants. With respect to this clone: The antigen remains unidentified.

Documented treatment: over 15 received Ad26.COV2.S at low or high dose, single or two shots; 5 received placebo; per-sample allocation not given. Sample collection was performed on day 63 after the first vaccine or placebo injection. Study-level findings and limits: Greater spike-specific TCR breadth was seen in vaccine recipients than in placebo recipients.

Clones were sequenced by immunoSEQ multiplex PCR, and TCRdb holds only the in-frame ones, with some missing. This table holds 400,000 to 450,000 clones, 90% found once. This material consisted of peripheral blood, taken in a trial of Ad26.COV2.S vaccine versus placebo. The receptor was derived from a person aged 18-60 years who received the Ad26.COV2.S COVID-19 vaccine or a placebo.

Here the CDR3 reads CAWSGGLTQYF. CDR3 in DNA: TGTGCCTGGAGTGGGGGGTTAACGCAGTATTTT. The chain joins TRBV30 to TRBJ2-3, with D perhaps TRBD1 or TRBD2 (5 bases each). Germline V gene data show CDR1 as GTSNPN and CDR2 as SVGIG (reference sequence). Trimming shortened V by 1 base and J by 9 bases, and 8 bases separated the two germline ends. The CDR3 contains 11 residues. The full variable domain, completed using reference TRBV30 and TRBJ2-3, is SQTIHQWPATLVQPVGSPLSLECTVEGTSNPNLYWYRQAAGRGLQLLFYSVGIGQISSEVPQNLSASRPQDRQFILSSKKLLLSDSGFYLCAWSGGLTQYFGPGTRLTVL.